These T cell receptor beta chains were read from a single sample in a study of T cells in Graves' hyperthyroidism and ophthalmopathy. MiXCR, applied by TCRdb to the multiplex PCR reads, yields one record per CDR3 protein. The table includes a few hundred thousand distinct CDR3 sequences, under 25% detected once. Sequenced: blood. The receptors were gathered from a man aged 18 to 30 with Graves' hyperthyroidism. Both conserved end residues are part of each CDR3. A D gene is named only where the DNA matches it firmly. Where a row states a size, it is once, few, many or the class of an expanded clone; other rows omit it.

J gene,V gene,D gene,clone size,CDR3 DNA,CDR3 protein
TRBJ1-2,TRBV28,-,many,TGTGCCAGCAGCTCAAACTATGGCTACACCTTC,CASSSNYGYTF
TRBJ1-5,TRBV20-1,-,many,TGCAGTGCTAGACGATCGAGCAATCAGCCCCAGCATTTT,CSARRSSNQPQHF
TRBJ2-7,TRBV12-3/TRBV12-4,TRBD1,-,TGTGCCAGCAAAGTCGGGACAGGGGGCTACGAGCAGTACTTC,CASKVGTGGYEQYF
TRBJ2-6,TRBV9,-,few,TGTGCCAGCAGCGTCGCTGACTCTGGGGCCAACGTCCTGACTTTC,CASSVADSGANVLTF
TRBJ1-5,TRBV20-1,TRBD1,once,TGCAGTGCCATCGACAGGGTAAATTTTCAGCCCCAGCATTTT,CSAIDRVNFQPQHF
TRBJ2-2,TRBV30,-,-,TGTGCCTGTCCGCGGAGGGGAAGGACCGTGGAGCTGTTTTTT,CACPRRGRTVELFF
TRBJ1-1,TRBV3-1,-,few,TGTGCCAGCAGCCAAGAAAGTCCAATGAACACTGAAGCTTTCTTT,CASSQESPMNTEAFF
TRBJ1-2,TRBV4-1,-,many,TGCGCCAGCAGCCAAGATACGCAGGGGCGGTTTCGGTATGGCTACACCTTC,CASSQDTQGRFRYGYTF
TRBJ1-6,TRBV12-3/TRBV12-4,-,many,TGTGCCAGCAGTTTAAAGGGGAATTCACCCCTCCACTTT,CASSLKGNSPLHF
TRBJ2-2,TRBV2,-,-,TGTGCCAGCAGTGATATCTGGCCGAACACCGGGGAGCTGTTTTTT,CASSDIWPNTGELFF
TRBJ1-2,TRBV7-2,TRBD1,many,TGTGCCAGCAGCTTAGACAGGGGGCCCTATGGCTACACCTTC,CASSLDRGPYGYTF
TRBJ2-5,TRBV2,-,-,TGTGCCAGCAGGGCCACGGGACTGCCTCAAGAGACCCAGTACTTC,CASRATGLPQETQYF
TRBJ1-1,TRBV27,TRBD1,few,TGTGCCAGCAGAAAACAGGGGGCCAAGGAAGCTTTCTTT,CASRKQGAKEAFF
TRBJ2-7,TRBV29-1,TRBD2,-,TGCAGCATAACTAGCGGGACCTACGAGCAGTGCTTC,CSITSGTYEQCF
TRBJ1-2,TRBV6-5,-,few,TGTGCCAGCAGGGGGGGGGGGGGCGCGGGCTACACCTTC,CASRGGGGAGYTF